This passage covers 19 T cell receptor beta chains from one sample sequenced in a study of neoadjuvant anti-PD-1 for oral cavity cancer. Libraries were prepared by immunoSEQ multiplex PCR; TCRdb keeps only in-frame clonotypes and omits some of them. Among roughly 13,000 clones listed, about three fifths were seen once. Material: tumor tissue, obtained before nivolumab (anti-PD-1) treatment. The receptor source for this set is a person aged 35 to 85 with oral cavity squamous cell carcinoma.

The V and J genes are TRBV7-9 and TRBJ2-7, with 8 nucleotides matching TRBD2. The CDR3 is 16 amino acids. J was trimmed by 6 bases and V by 5 bases; bases with no gene match: 15. Germline CDR1 SEHNR, CDR2 FQNEAQ (reference sequence). Here the CDR3 DNA reads TGTGCCAGCAGCCAAGATCTCCAGCGGGAGCTGTTCGAGCAGTACTTC. It specifies CASSQDLQRELFEQYF.

Sample share makes this clone medium-sized (0.01 to 0.1%). The V gene is TRBV6-5, the J gene TRBJ1-2; D is uncertain. V lost 0 bases and J 8 bases, leaving 13 bases between the germline ends. The CDR3 has 14 residues. Germline V CDR1 and CDR2: MNHEY, SVGAGI. CDR3 in DNA: TGTGCCAGCAGTTACTCGATAGTTGGGCTAGGCTACACCTTC. As protein: CASSYSIVGLGYTF.

The chain employs TRBV9 and TRBJ2-5; TRBD1 matches 8 bases. The CDR3 is 15 residues long. With 2 bases clipped from V and 2 bases from J, the junction kept 5 bases outside the gene matches. Germline V gene lookup returns CDR1 SGDLS and CDR2 YYNGEE. CDR3 loop: CASSVGQGNQETQYF. The CDR3 bases are TGTGCCAGCAGCGTTGGACAGGGTAATCAAGAGACCCAGTACTTC.

This clone was counted only a few times. The chain uses TRBV19 and TRBJ1-2, with 9 positions matching TRBD1. Germline V gene lookup returns CDR1 LNHDA and CDR2 SQIVND (reference sequence). V lost 4 bases, J lost 4 bases, and 4 bases stayed unmatched. This CDR3 contains 14 residues. The CDR3 sequence: CASSKDRGRYGYTF. The CDR3 DNA follows: TGTGCCAGTAGTAAGGACAGGGGACGCTATGGCTACACCTTC.

The chain combines TRBV27 with TRBJ2-1; either TRBD1 or TRBD2 may fit D (5 bases each). Trimming pared 6 bases from V and 3 bases from J, leaving 18 bases between. CDR1 MNHEY and CDR2 SMNVEV come from the germline V gene (reference sequence). The CDR3 contains 16 residues. The CDR3 here is CASSLGWDGDYNEQFF. CDR3 bases: TGTGCCAGCAGCTTAGGGTGGGACGGTGACTACAATGAGCAGTTCTTC.

The V gene is TRBV6-1, the J gene TRBJ2-5; weak D call: TRBD2 (5 bases). The V end lost 7 bases, the J end lost 1 base, and 13 bases lay between the germline ends. Looked up from germline, CDR1 is MNHNS and CDR2 is SASEGT. The CDR3 loop spans 14 amino acids. In DNA form, the CDR3 reads TGTGCCAGCATTCGGACGGGGATCCAAGAGACCCAGTACTTC. Protein product: CASIRTGIQETQYF.

The chain combines TRBV18 with TRBJ2-7; perhaps D is TRBD1 or TRBD2 (6 bases each). Germline assignment: CDR1 KGHSH and CDR2 LQKENI. Trimming stripped 5 bases from V and 5 bases from J, with 16 bases between. The CDR3 contains 14 residues. Here the CDR3 reads CASSGRTDGNEQYF. The CDR3 DNA reads TGTGCCAGCTCAGGGAGGACAGACGGCAACGAGCAGTACTTC.

V and J are TRBV28 and TRBJ2-2; 9 bases line up with TRBD1. This CDR3 has 16 residues. Germline lookup yields CDR1 MDHEN and CDR2 SYDVKM. Losses at the gene ends were 7 bases for V and 3 bases for J; bases not matched to a gene: 9. The CDR3 DNA reads TGTGCCAGCAAGACAGGGGGGTGGGTATACACCGGGGAGCTGTTTTTT. Amino acid sequence: CASKTGGWVYTGELFF.

This rearrangement joins TRBV7-3 to TRBJ2-2, with D hard to call. The CDR3 covers 14 residues. From germline, CDR1 is SGHTA and CDR2 FQGTGA. Trimming pared 8 bases from V and 1 base from J, leaving 11 bases between. CDR3 amino acids: CASASLGNTGELFF. The CDR3 DNA sequence: TGTGCCAGCGCCTCGTTAGGGAACACCGGGGAGCTGTTTTTT. Looking up the rest from reference TRBV7-3 and TRBJ2-2 gives the full variable domain: GAGVSQTPSNKVTEKGKYVELRCDPISGHTALYWYRQSLGQGPEFLIYFQGTGAADDSGLPNDRFFAVRPEGSVSTLKIQRTERGDSAVYLCASASLGNTGELFFGEGSRLTVL.

V and J are TRBV4-1 and TRBJ2-1; D possibly corresponds to TRBD2 (5 bases). There are 15 residues in the CDR3. Germline CDR1 MGHRA, CDR2 YSYEKL. Trimming took 4 bases from V and 6 from J, leaving 16 bases between them. The CDR3 DNA sequence: TGCGCCAGCAGCCTTAGCGCCGCTTTAGTCAATGAGCAGTTCTTC. Its translation is CASSLSAALVNEQFF.

This clone has a handful of counts. This rearrangement joins TRBV6-5 to TRBJ2-6; D gene uncertain. Trimming took off 6 bases at V and 0 bases at J, with 6 bases between the two ends. Germline CDR1 is MNHEY and CDR2 is SVGAGI. The CDR3 has 14 residues. DNA for the CDR3: TGTGCCAGCAGGCGGCCCTCTGGGGCCAACGTCCTGACTTTC. This encodes CASRRPSGANVLTF.

This clone occurred a few times. This sequence joins TRBV11-2 and TRBJ1-1; possibly TRBD1 for D (5 bases). The CDR3 sequence is 13 residues long. Per the germline V gene, CDR1 is SGHAT and CDR2 is FQNNGV. The V end was cut by 3 bases, the J end by 1 base, with 6 bases between. The chain's CDR3 is CASSFGGNTEAFF. DNA of the CDR3: TGTGCCAGCAGCTTCGGGGGGAACACTGAAGCTTTCTTT. The full variable domain, rest sourced from reference TRBV11-2 and TRBJ1-1, is EAGVAQSPRYKIIEKRQSVAFWCNPISGHATLYWYQQILGQGPKLLIQFQNNGVVDDSQLPKDRFSAERLKGVDSTLKIQPAKLEDSAVYLCASSFGGNTEAFFGQGTRLTVV.

The genes are TRBV4-1 and TRBJ2-7, with 7 bases identical to TRBD1. V shed 5 bases, J shed 9 bases, and the junction held 10 bases outside the gene matches. From germline, CDR1 is MGHRA and CDR2 YSYEKL. The CDR3 has 13 amino acids. DNA for the CDR3: TGCGCCAGCAGCAGAGGGACAGATTCTGGGCAGTACTTC. Its protein product is CASSRGTDSGQYF.

This chain's CDR3 is CASSLGDGDRGTQYF. The CDR3 DNA is TGTGCCAGCAGCTTAGGAGATGGGGACAGGGGGACCCAGTACTTC. The chain joins TRBV11-1 to TRBJ2-5; 10 nucleotides match TRBD1. Looked up from germline, CDR1 is SGHAT and CDR2 is FQDESV (reference sequence). Trimming cost V 1 base and J 7 bases; bases outside gene matches: 6. The length of the CDR3 is 15 residues.

The chain couples TRBV5-1 to TRBJ2-1, with D uncertain. The V and J ends lost 4 bases and 9 bases respectively, with 14 bases between them. The CDR3 is 13 amino acids. The germline V gene has CDR1 SGHRS and CDR2 YFSETQ. For the CDR3, the DNA is TGCGCCAGCAGCCTCGGGCCTGCCGGTGAGCAGTTCTTC. Its translation: CASSLGPAGEQFF.

The chain combines TRBV30 with TRBJ2-3, with D perhaps TRBD2 (6 bases). Trimming took off 0 bases at V and 7 bases at J, with 11 bases between the two ends. Germline V CDR1 and CDR2: GTSNPN, SVGIG (reference sequence). The CDR3 extends over 13 amino acids. CDR3 in DNA: TGTGCCTGGAGTGTTAATCGGGAGTATACGCAGTATTTT. Translated, it gives CAWSVNREYTQYF. The entire variable domain, with the rest obtained from reference TRBV30 and TRBJ2-3, is as follows: SQTIHQWPATLVQPVGSPLSLECTVEGTSNPNLYWYRQAAGRGLQLLFYSVGIGQISSEVPQNLSASRPQDRQFILSSKKLLLSDSGFYLCAWSVNREYTQYFGPGTRLTVL.

The CDR3 here is CASSLVSGANTGELFF. CDR3 nucleotide sequence: TGTGCCAGCAGCTTAGTCAGCGGCGCGAACACCGGGGAGCTGTTTTTT. The chain links TRBV7-2 to TRBJ2-2; D perhaps matches TRBD2 (5 bases). This CDR3 is 16 amino acids long. V lost 1 base, J lost 0 bases, and 9 bases lay in between. Germline assignment: CDR1 SGHTA and CDR2 FQGNSA.

The chain combines TRBV5-3 with TRBJ1-1; D gene unclear. TRBV5-3 is reported as an ORF; its role is uncertain. V shed 8 bases and J shed 7 bases, with 15 bases lying between them. The CDR3 contains 12 residues. CDR3 sequence reads: CASSPLAFEAFF. As DNA, the CDR3 is TGTGCCAGCAGCCCTTTAGCGTTTGAAGCTTTCTTT.

This chain connects TRBV28 to TRBJ2-7; D perhaps matches TRBD2 (5 bases). The CDR3 totals 13 residues. In germline, CDR1 is MDHEN, CDR2 SYDVKM. Trimming shortened V by 4 bases and J by 7 bases, and 14 bases separated the two germline ends. The CDR3 protein is CASSSATTGEQYF. As DNA, the CDR3 is TGTGCCAGCAGTTCAGCAACGACGGGAGAGCAGTACTTC.